The clone carrying this T cell receptor (beta chain) showed up just once. Its antigen is currently unknown. Data came from immunoSEQ multiplex PCR; TCRdb stores just in-frame clones and leaves some out. Of fewer than 200,000 clones listed, about 87% were seen once; the top ten hold roughly 12%. The V and J ends lost 4 bases and 9 bases, in that order; junction bases with no gene match: 12. CDR1 and CDR2 from the germline V gene are SGHRS and YFSETQ. The CDR3 sequence is 16 residues long. The entry originates in a study of radiation and T cells in renal cell carcinoma. General observations from the study: In blood, top tumor clones expanded by 2 weeks, shrinking by 4.

Documented time point: blood 4 weeks post-SBRT, at nephrectomy. Treatment given: 15 Gy SBRT to primary tumor, nephrectomy 4 weeks later. Nephrectomy followed 15 Gy stereotactic body radiation by 4 weeks. After SBRT, blood was collected at 2 and 4 weeks, plus baseline. The rearrangement uses TRBV5-1 and TRBJ1-6; TRBD1 aligns across 8 bases. Sample: blood, taken from a patient whose treatment included radiotherapy and nephrectomy. This sequence was found in a woman aged 45-60 years with renal cell carcinoma. CDR3 DNA: TGCGCCAGCAGCCCAGGACAGGGAAGTTTTAGTTCACCCCTCCACTTT. This encodes CASSPGQGSFSSPLHF.